Sequencing of this T cell receptor beta chain was carried out in a study of blood T cell repertoires in COVID-19. Across the study: The analysed material was cDNA or gDNA that came from T cells, B-cell-depleted T cells, or PBMCs.

The assay was immunoSEQ multiplex PCR, and TCRdb's table has in-frame clones only and misses some. The sample has about 100,000 clones, roughly 92% seen once. The specimen was peripheral blood. This sequence was found in a man aged 65 to 85 with acute or convalescent COVID-19.

DNA of the CDR3: TGTGCCAGCAGTGTCGGGACAGGGGATCATACCTTC. Its protein product is CASSVGTGDHTF. The genes are TRBV25-1 and TRBJ1-2, with TRBD1 matching over 10 bases. The junction had 7 bases not matched to a gene; V was cut back by 4 bases and J by 14 bases. The CDR3 spans 12 residues. Germline V gene sequence: CDR1 MGHDK, CDR2 SYGVNS.